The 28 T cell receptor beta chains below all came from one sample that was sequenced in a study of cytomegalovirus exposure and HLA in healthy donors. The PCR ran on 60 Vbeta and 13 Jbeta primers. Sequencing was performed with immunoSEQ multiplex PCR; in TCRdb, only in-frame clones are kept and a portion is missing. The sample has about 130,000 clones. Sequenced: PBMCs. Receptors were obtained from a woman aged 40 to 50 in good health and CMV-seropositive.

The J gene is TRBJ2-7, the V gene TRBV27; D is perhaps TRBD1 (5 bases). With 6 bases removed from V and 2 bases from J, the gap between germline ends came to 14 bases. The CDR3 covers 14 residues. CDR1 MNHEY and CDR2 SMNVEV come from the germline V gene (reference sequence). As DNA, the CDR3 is TGTGCCAGCAGGGGGCCCTTGCCCCCCTACGAGCAGTACTTC. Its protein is CASRGPLPPYEQYF.

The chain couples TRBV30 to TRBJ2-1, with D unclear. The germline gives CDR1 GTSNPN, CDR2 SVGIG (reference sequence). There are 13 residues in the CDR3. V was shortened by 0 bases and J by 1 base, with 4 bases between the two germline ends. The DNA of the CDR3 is TGTGCCTGGAGTGTACTGTCCTACAATGAGCAGTTCTTC. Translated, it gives CAWSVLSYNEQFF.

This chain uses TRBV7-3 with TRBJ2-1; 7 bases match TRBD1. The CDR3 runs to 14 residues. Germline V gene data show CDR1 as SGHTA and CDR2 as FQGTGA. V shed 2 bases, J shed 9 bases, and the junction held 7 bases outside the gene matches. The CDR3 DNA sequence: TGTGCCAGCAGCTTACCAGGGGGAGCACGTGAGCAGTTCTTC. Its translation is CASSLPGGAREQFF.

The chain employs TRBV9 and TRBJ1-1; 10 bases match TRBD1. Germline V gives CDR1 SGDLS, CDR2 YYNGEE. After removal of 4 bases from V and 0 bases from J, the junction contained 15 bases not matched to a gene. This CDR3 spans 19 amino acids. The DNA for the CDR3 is TGTGCCAGCAGCAACCGGGACAGGGGTAGGGACAGGATGAACACTGAAGCTTTCTTT. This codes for CASSNRDRGRDRMNTEAFF.

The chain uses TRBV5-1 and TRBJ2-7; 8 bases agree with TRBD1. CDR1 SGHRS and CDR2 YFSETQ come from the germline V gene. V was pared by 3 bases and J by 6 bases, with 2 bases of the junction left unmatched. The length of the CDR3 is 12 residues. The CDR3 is CASSSTGGEQYF. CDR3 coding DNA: TGCGCCAGCAGCTCCACAGGGGGCGAGCAGTACTTC.

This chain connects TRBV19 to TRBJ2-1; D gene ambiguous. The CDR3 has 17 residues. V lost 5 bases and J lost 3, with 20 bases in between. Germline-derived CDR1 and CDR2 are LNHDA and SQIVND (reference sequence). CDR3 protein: CASSSPSFAIVYNEQFF. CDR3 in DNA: TGTGCCAGTAGTTCCCCCTCCTTCGCGATTGTCTACAATGAGCAGTTCTTC.

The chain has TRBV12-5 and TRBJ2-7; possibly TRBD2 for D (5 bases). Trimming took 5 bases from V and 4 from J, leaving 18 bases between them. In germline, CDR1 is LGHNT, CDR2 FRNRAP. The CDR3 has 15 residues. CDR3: CASGLWTEVEYEQYF. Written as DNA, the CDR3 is TGTGCTAGTGGTCTATGGACGGAGGTTGAATACGAGCAGTACTTC.

The CDR3 sequence: CASSYSGQNYGYTF. For the CDR3, the DNA is TGTGCCAGCAGTTATTCAGGGCAGAACTATGGCTACACCTTC. The V gene is TRBV6-5, the J gene TRBJ1-2, with D possibly being TRBD1 (5 bases). Trimming removed 3 bases from V and 2 bases from J, with 10 bases in between. The CDR3 is 14 residues long. Germline V lookup: CDR1 MNHEY, CDR2 SVGAGI.

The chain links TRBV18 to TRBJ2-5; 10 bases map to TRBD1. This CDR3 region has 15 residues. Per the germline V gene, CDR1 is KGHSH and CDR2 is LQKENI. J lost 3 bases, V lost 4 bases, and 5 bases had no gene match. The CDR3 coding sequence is TGTGCCAGCTCACTACGGACAGGGGGTGAAGAGACCCAGTACTTC. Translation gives CASSLRTGGEETQYF.

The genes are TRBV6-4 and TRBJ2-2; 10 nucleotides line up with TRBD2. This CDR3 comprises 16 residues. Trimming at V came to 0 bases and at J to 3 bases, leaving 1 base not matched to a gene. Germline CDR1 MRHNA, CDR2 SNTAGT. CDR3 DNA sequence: TGTGCCAGCAGTGACTCCGGGACTAGCGACACCGGGGAGCTGTTTTTT. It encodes CASSDSGTSDTGELFF.

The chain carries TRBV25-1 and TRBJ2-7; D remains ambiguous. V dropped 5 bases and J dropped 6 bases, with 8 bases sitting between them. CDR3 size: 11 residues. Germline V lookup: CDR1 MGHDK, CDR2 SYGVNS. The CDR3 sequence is CASSTIGEQYF. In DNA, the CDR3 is TGTGCCAGCAGTACCATCGGCGAGCAGTACTTC.

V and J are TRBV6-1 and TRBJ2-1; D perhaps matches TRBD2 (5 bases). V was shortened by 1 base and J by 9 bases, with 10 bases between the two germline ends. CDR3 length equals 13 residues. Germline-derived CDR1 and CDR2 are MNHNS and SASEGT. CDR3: CASSEGAGGEQFF. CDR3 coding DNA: TGTGCCAGCAGTGAAGGGGCTGGAGGTGAGCAGTTCTTC.

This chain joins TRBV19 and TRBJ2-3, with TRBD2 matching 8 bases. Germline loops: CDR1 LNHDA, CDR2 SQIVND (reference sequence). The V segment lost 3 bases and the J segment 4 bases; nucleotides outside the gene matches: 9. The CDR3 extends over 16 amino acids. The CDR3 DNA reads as TGTGCCAGTAGTATTCTTTCCGGGAGGGGTGCAGATACGCAGTATTTT. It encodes CASSILSGRGADTQYF.

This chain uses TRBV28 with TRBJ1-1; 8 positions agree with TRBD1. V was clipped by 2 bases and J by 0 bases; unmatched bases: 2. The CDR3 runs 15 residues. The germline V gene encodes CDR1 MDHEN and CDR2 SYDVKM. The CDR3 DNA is TGTGCCAGCAGTTTACAGACAGGGGTGAACACTGAAGCTTTCTTT. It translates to CASSLQTGVNTEAFF.

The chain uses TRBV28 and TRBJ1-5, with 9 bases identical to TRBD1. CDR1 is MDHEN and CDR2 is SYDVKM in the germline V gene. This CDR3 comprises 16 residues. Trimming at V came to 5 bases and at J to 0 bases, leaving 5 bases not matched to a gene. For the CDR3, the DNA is TGTGCCAGCAGTACCCGGACAGGGGATAGCAATCAGCCCCAGCATTTT. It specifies CASSTRTGDSNQPQHF.

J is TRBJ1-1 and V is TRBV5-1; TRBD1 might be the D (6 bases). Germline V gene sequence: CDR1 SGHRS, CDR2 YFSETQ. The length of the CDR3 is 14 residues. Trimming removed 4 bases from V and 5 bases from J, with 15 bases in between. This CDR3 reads CASSPITGMTEAFF. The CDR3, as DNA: TGCGCCAGCAGCCCCATTACAGGGATGACTGAAGCTTTCTTT.

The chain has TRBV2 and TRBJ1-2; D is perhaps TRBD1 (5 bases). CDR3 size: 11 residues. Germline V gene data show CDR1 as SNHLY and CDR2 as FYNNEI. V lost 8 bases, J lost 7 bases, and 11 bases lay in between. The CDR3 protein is CASAGIGGYTF. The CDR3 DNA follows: TGTGCCAGCGCAGGGATTGGTGGCTACACCTTC.

The CDR3: CAWSTGTGFTEAFF. CDR3 DNA: TGTGCCTGGAGTACCGGGACAGGGTTCACTGAAGCTTTCTTT. The rearrangement uses TRBV30 and TRBJ1-1; 9 bases agree with TRBD1. V dropped 2 bases and J dropped 4; count of bases not matched to a gene: 5. Germline assignment: CDR1 GTSNPN and CDR2 SVGIG (reference sequence). This CDR3 is built from 14 residues. The full variable domain, in which reference TRBV30 and TRBJ1-1 provide the parts outside the CDR3, is SQTIHQWPATLVQPVGSPLSLECTVEGTSNPNLYWYRQAAGRGLQLLFYSVGIGQISSEVPQNLSASRPQDRQFILSSKKLLLSDSGFYLCAWSTGTGFTEAFFGQGTRLTVV.

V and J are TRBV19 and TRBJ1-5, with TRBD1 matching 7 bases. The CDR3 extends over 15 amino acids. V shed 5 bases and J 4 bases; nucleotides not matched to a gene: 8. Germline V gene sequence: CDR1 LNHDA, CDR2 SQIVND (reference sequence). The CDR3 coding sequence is TGTGCCAGTAGTCCCTCCGGACAGGCAAATCAGCCCCAGCATTTT. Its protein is CASSPSGQANQPQHF.

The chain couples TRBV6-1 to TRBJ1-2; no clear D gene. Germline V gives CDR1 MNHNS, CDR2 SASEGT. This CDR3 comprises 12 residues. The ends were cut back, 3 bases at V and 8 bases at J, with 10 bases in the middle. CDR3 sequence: CASSEPGNGYTF. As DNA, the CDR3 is TGTGCCAGCAGTGAGCCGGGGAACGGCTACACCTTC.

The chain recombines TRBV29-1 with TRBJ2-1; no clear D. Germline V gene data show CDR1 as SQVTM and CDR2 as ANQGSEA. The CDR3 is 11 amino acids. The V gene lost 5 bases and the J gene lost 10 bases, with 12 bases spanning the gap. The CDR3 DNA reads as TGCAGCGTTTCGCAGGCTCGGGAGCAGTTCTTC. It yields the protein CSVSQAREQFF.

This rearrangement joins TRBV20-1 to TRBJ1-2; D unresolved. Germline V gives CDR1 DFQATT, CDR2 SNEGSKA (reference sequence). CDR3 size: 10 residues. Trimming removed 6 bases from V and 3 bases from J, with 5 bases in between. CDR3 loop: CSAPDYGYTF. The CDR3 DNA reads TGCAGTGCCCCGGACTATGGCTACACCTTC.

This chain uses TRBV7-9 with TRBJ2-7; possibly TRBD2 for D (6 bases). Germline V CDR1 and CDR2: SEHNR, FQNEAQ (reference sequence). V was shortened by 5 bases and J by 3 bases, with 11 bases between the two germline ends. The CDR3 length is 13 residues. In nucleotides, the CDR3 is TGTGCCAGCAGCCTAAGGGACTTCTACGAGCAGTACTTC. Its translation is CASSLRDFYEQYF.

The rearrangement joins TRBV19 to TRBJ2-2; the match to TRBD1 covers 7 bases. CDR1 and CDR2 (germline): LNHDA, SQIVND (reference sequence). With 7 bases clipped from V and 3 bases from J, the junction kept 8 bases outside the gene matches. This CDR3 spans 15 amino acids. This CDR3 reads CASTPWQGDTGELFF. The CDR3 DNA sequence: TGTGCCAGTACCCCCTGGCAGGGGGACACCGGGGAGCTGTTTTTT.

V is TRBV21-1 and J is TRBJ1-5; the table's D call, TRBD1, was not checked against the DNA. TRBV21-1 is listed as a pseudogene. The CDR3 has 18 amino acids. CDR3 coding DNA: TGTGCCAGCAGCAAATTAGGGACAGCCTCCTGGGGCAATCAGCCCCAGCATTTT. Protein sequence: CASSKLGTASWGNQPQHF.

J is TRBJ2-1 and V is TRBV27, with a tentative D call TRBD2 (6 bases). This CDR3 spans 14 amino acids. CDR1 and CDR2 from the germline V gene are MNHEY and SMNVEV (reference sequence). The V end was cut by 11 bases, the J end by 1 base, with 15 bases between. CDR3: CALSVAVSYNEQFF. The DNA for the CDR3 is TGTGCCCTCTCGGTAGCGGTTTCCTACAATGAGCAGTTCTTC.

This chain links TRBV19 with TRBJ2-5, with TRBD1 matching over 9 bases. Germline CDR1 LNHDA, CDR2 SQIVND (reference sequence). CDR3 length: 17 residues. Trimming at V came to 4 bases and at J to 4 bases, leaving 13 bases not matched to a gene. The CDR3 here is CASSTGTGRFVRETQYF. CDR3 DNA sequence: TGTGCCAGTAGTACCGGGACAGGGAGGTTTGTCCGAGAGACCCAGTACTTC.

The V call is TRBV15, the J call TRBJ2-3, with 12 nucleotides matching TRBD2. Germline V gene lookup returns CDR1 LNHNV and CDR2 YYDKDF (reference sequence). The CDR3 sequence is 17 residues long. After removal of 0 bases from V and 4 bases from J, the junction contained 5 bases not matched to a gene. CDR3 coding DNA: TGTGCCACCAGCAGAGATCCCGCTAGCGGGAGGGCAGATACGCAGTATTTT. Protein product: CATSRDPASGRADTQYF.